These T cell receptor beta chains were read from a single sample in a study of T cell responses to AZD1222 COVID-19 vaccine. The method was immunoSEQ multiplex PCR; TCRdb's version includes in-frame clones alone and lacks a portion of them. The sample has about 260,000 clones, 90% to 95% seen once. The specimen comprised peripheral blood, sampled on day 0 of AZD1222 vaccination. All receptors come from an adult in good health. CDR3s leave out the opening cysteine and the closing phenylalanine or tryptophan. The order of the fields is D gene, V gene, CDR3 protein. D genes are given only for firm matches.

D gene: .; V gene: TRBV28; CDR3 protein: ASSQPGPYNSPLH
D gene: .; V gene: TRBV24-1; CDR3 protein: ATSDGGRSAYEQY
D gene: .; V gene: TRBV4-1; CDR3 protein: ASSPTTRGVGGNTIY
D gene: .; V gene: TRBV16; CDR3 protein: ASSHSGGVTEAF
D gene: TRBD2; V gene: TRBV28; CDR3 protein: ASSRSGSFEQF
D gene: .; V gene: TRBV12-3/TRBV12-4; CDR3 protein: ASNRGLPYEQY
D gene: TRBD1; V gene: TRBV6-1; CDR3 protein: ASSELLRTGVTEKLF
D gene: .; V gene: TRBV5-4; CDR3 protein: ASSSDGTYGYT
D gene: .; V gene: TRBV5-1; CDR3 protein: ASSLEALRDEQF
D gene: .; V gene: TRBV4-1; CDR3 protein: ASSHLQGIDTEAF
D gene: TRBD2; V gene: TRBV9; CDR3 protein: ASSVAGGYVETQY